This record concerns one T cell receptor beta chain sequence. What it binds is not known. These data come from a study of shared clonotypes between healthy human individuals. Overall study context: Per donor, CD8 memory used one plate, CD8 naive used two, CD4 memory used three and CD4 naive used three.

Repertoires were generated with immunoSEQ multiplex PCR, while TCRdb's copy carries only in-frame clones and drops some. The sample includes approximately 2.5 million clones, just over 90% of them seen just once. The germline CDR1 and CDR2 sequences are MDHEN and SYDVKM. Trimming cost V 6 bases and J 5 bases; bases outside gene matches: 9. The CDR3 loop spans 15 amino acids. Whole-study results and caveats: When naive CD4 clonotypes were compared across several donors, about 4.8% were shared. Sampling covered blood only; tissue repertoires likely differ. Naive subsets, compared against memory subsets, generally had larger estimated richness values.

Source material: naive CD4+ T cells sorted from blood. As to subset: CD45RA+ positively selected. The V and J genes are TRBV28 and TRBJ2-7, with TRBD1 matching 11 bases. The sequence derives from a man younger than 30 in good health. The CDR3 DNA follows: TGTGCCAGCAGGGTCGCCGGGACAGGGGGGCACGAGCAGTACTTC. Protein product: CASRVAGTGGHEQYF. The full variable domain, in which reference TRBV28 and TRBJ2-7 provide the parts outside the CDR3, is DVKVTQSSRYLVKRTGEKVFLECVQDMDHENMFWYRQDPGLGLRLIYFSYDVKMKEKGDIPEGYSVSREKKERFSLILESASTNQTSMYLCASRVAGTGGHEQYFGPGTRLTVT.